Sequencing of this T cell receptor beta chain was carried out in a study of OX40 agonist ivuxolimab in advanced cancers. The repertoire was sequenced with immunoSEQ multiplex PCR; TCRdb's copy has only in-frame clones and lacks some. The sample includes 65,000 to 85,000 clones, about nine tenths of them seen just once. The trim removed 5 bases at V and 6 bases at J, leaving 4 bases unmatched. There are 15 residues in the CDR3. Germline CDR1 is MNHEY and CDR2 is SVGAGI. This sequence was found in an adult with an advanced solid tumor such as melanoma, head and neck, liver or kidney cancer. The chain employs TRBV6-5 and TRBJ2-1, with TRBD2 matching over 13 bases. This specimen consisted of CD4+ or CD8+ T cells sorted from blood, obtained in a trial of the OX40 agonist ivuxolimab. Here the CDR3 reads CASSRLAGGRNEQFF. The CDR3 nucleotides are TGTGCCAGCAGTCGACTAGCGGGGGGACGCAATGAGCAGTTCTTC.